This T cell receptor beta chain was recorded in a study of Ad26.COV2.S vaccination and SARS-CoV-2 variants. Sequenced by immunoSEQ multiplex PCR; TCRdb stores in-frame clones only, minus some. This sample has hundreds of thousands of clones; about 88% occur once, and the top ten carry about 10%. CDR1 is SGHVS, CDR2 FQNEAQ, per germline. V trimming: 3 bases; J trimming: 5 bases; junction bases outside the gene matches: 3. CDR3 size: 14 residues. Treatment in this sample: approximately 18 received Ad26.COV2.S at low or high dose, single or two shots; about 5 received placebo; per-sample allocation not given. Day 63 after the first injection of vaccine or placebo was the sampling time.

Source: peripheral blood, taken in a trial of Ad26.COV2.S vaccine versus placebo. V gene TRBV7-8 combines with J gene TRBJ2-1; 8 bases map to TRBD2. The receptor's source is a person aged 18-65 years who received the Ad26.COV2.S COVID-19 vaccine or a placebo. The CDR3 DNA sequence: TGTGCCAGCAGCTTGCGGGGGGCCCACAATGAGCAGTTCTTC. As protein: CASSLRGAHNEQFF.